These 19 T cell receptor beta chains originate from one sample sequenced in a study of T cell clonotyping in hematopoietic cell transplantation (TCRdb year 2021). Library creation used the immunoSEQ multiplex PCR assay. Drawn from immuneACCESS, this table holds only the in-frame rearrangements with V and J called that TCRdb kept. Clones are partly lost; checked studies trace under half to an unresolved V gene and leave the rest unexplained. Present in this sample are 9,000 to 10,000 clones, approximately 80% of which were seen just once. The ten largest make up 51% of the sample. The sample's time point label, in plain terms: recipient sample taken at acute GVHD onset. This specimen consisted of PBMCs, obtained at the time of graft-versus-host disease after allogeneic stem cell transplant. Receptor source: a male patient aged 60-69 years who had an allogeneic stem cell transplant from an unrelated donor, so the T cells may come from the graft donor. Some clones in this sample may be carry-over from other donors' samples.

This chain joins TRBV2 and TRBJ1-5; D not certain. This CDR3 is built from 13 residues. Trimming left V 0 bases short and J 9 bases short, with 9 bases between. Germline V CDR1 and CDR2: SNHLY, FYNNEI. The CDR3: CASSEALIRPQHF. Written as DNA, the CDR3 is TGTGCCAGCAGTGAAGCACTTATCAGGCCCCAGCATTTT.

This sequence joins TRBV10-3 and TRBJ1-2, with a possible D match to TRBD1 (5 bases). With 3 bases removed from V and 2 bases from J, the gap between germline ends came to 10 bases. Germline CDR1 ENHRY, CDR2 SYGVKD. The length of the CDR3 is 14 residues. The CDR3 DNA sequence: TGTGCCATCAGTGAAAGCGACAGAAACTATGGCTACACCTTC. It translates to CAISESDRNYGYTF.

The CDR3 DNA follows: TGTGCCAGCAGCCCTTTAAGGGGCCACGAGCAGTACTTC. This translates into CASSPLRGHEQYF. The chain couples TRBV11-2 to TRBJ2-7; maybe TRBD1 (5 bases). Germline V gene sequence: CDR1 SGHAT, CDR2 FQNNGV. V shed 5 bases and J shed 5 bases, with 13 bases lying between them. There are 13 residues in the CDR3.

This clone appeared a few times. The V and J genes are TRBV5-1 and TRBJ2-3, with D unclear. The germline V and J ends were trimmed by 8 bases and 4 bases, with 8 bases remaining between them. Germline V gives CDR1 SGHRS, CDR2 YFSETQ. The CDR3 has 11 amino acids. The CDR3 spells CASSQADTQYF. The CDR3 DNA reads as TGCGCCAGTAGCCAGGCAGATACGCAGTATTTT. The full variable domain, in which reference TRBV5-1 and TRBJ2-3 provide the parts outside the CDR3, is KAGVTQTPRYLIKTRGQQVTLSCSPISGHRSVSWYQQTPGQGLQFLFEYFSETQRNKGNFPGRFSGRQFSNSRSEMNVSTLELGDSALYLCASSQADTQYFGPGTRLTVL.

The chain couples TRBV25-1 to TRBJ1-2, with D tentatively TRBD1 (6 bases). The V gene's germline CDR1 is MGHDK and CDR2 SYGVNS. The V and J ends lost 10 bases and 7 bases respectively, with 16 bases between them. The CDR3 consists of 12 residues. The CDR3 nucleotides read TGTGCCACCGGTAGGGAAGGGGGTGGCTACACCTTC. Protein: CATGREGGGYTF.

V is TRBV14 and J is TRBJ2-5; no clear D gene. The CDR3 is 13 residues long. Germline loops: CDR1 SGHDN, CDR2 FVKESK. V was cut by 1 base and J by 5 bases, with 8 bases left in between. CDR3 in DNA: TGTGCCAGCAGCCAAGCAAGTGGGGAGACCCAGTACTTC. Translating gives CASSQASGETQYF.

The genes are TRBV11-2 and TRBJ2-5; 8 nucleotides line up with TRBD1. V dropped 5 bases and J dropped 4; count of bases not matched to a gene: 9. Germline CDR1 SGHAT, CDR2 FQNNGV. The CDR3 has 15 amino acids. The CDR3 DNA follows: TGTGCCAGCAGCCGGCGACAGGGGCCTATAGAGACCCAGTACTTC. Translation: CASSRRQGPIETQYF.

The chain joins TRBV29-1 to TRBJ1-2; D call uncertain. The CDR3 length is 11 residues. Trimming removed 3 bases at V and 8 bases at J, with 10 bases between. Per the germline V gene, CDR1 is SQVTM and CDR2 is ANQGSEA. CDR3 bases: TGCAGCGTTGATCGGGGAGGCGGCTACACCTTC. Encoded protein: CSVDRGGGYTF.

V is TRBV19 and J is TRBJ1-5; no clear D gene. Germline CDR1 and CDR2: LNHDA and SQIVND (reference sequence). This CDR3 is 11 amino acids long. Trimming removed 10 bases at V and 12 bases at J, with 16 bases between. The CDR3 sequence is CATTGSRHQHF. In DNA form, the CDR3 reads TGTGCCACCACCGGGAGCCGACACCAGCATTTT.

The rearrangement links TRBV10-2 to TRBJ1-4, with D possibly being TRBD1 (6 bases). The CDR3 is 13 residues long. V gave up 3 bases and J gave up 10 bases, with 12 bases separating them. Germline V gene sequence: CDR1 WSHSY, CDR2 SAAADI. CDR3 nucleotides: TGCGCCAGCAGTGACCCCGCGGGGGCAAAACTGTTTTTT. The encoded protein is CASSDPAGAKLFF.

The chain combines TRBV29-1 with TRBJ2-7, with a weak D call TRBD2 (7 bases). Germline V gives CDR1 SQVTM, CDR2 ANQGSEA. V lost 4 bases to trimming and J lost 8 bases, with 12 bases between them. This CDR3 contains 11 residues. The CDR3 DNA follows: TGCAGCGTTGCCTCGGGGGGCCAGCAGTACTTC. It yields the protein CSVASGGQQYF.

V is TRBV19 and J is TRBJ2-3; 9 bases align to TRBD1. The CDR3 has 14 residues. Trimming took 5 bases from V and 3 from J; bases not matched to a gene: 3. Germline V gene sequence: CDR1 LNHDA, CDR2 SQIVND (reference sequence). CDR3 nucleotides: TGTGCCAGTAGTCGACAGGGGGAAACAGATACGCAGTATTTT. Protein product: CASSRQGETDTQYF.

V usage is TRBV7-8 and J usage is TRBJ2-5; possibly TRBD1 or TRBD2 for D (5 bases each). The CDR3 is 16 residues long. The V and J ends lost 4 bases and 1 base respectively, with 16 bases between them. Germline V CDR1 and CDR2: SGHVS, FQNEAQ. CDR3 nucleotide sequence: TGTGCCAGCAGCTCCCCCCCCCGGGGCCTCCAAGAGACCCAGTACTTC. Amino acids: CASSSPPRGLQETQYF.

The V call is TRBV27, the J call TRBJ2-7, with D possibly matching TRBD1 (5 bases). Germline loops: CDR1 MNHEY, CDR2 SMNVEV (reference sequence). CDR3 length: 15 residues. V was trimmed by 2 bases and J by 3 bases, leaving 14 bases between them. CDR3 sequence (DNA): TGTGCCAGCAGTTTACGTTTCACAGGTGACTACGAGCAGTACTTC. As protein: CASSLRFTGDYEQYF.

This rearrangement joins TRBV20-1 to TRBJ2-7, with D unclear. The germline CDR1 and CDR2 sequences are DFQATT and SNEGSKA (reference sequence). There are 11 residues in the CDR3. V was pared by 6 bases and J by 1 base, with 7 bases between. The CDR3 sequence is CSAGSSYEQYF. In DNA form, the CDR3 reads TGCAGTGCGGGCTCTTCCTACGAGCAGTACTTC.

V gene TRBV19 combines with J gene TRBJ2-7, with 7 bases aligning to TRBD2. The CDR3 totals 14 residues. Per germline, CDR1 LNHDA and CDR2 SQIVND (reference sequence). J was trimmed by 4 bases and V by 8 bases; bases with no gene match: 11. CDR3 DNA sequence: TGTGCCAGTTCTCCGGGGGAGGGCTGGTACGAGCAGTACTTC. This gives the protein CASSPGEGWYEQYF.

This clone was counted only a few times. The chain uses TRBV7-3 and TRBJ2-1; D tentatively reads TRBD1 or TRBD2 (5 bases each). The germline V and J ends were trimmed by 0 bases and 9 bases, with 15 bases remaining between them. The CDR3 runs 15 residues. The germline V gene encodes CDR1 SGHTA and CDR2 FQGTGA. The CDR3 here is CASSLTERGAREQFF. CDR3 sequence (DNA): TGTGCCAGCAGCTTAACCGAAAGAGGGGCCCGTGAGCAGTTCTTC.

The CDR3 sequence is CASSLIQGGYEQYF. The CDR3 region has the DNA TGTGCCAGCAGCTTGATACAGGGGGGCTACGAGCAGTACTTC. V and J are TRBV5-8 and TRBJ2-7, with 8 bases matching TRBD1. This CDR3 has 14 amino acids. The germline gives CDR1 SGHTS, CDR2 YDEGEE. The trim removed 1 base at V and 3 bases at J, leaving 3 bases unmatched. Together with reference TRBV5-8 and TRBJ2-7, the CDR3 gives the full variable domain: EAGVTQSPTHLIKTRGQQATLRCSPISGHTSVYWYQQALGLGLQFLLWYDEGEERNRGNFPPRFSGRQFPNYSSELNVNALELEDSALYLCASSLIQGGYEQYFGPGTRLTVT.

The chain combines TRBV9 with TRBJ2-3; TRBD2 matches 8 bases. The V and J ends lost 4 bases and 3 bases, in that order; junction bases with no gene match: 10. The CDR3 spans 16 residues. Germline lookup yields CDR1 SGDLS and CDR2 YYNGEE. CDR3 region: CASSPKGAGVTDTQYF. The CDR3, as DNA: TGTGCCAGCAGCCCGAAGGGAGCGGGGGTGACAGATACGCAGTATTTT. The entire variable domain, with the rest obtained from reference TRBV9 and TRBJ2-3, is as follows: DSGVTQTPKHLITATGQRVTLRCSPRSGDLSVYWYQQSLDQGLQFLIQYYNGEERAKGNILERFSAQQFPDLHSELNLSSLELGDSALYFCASSPKGAGVTDTQYFGPGTRLTVL.